This T cell receptor (beta chain) was recorded in a study of blood T cells in healthy people across ages. Study details: About one barcoded beta molecule was captured per two T cells (by template switching).

A second about 7 to 12 cycle PCR used barcoded and J-beta primers. Each CDR3 protein gets one entry after TCRdb re-called the 5' RACE reads with MiXCR. The sample lists about a million distinct CDR3 sequences, 45% to 60% occurring once. Germline V gene sequence: CDR1 KGHSH, CDR2 LQKENI. Between the trimmed V and J ends, which lost 4 bases and 7 bases, there was a span of 19 bases. CDR3 length equals 15 residues. This clonotype was seen just once. Every donor provided roughly 10 milliliters of peripheral blood. The source material was blood. This TCR derives from a woman aged 60-70 years in good health. The chain is built from TRBV18 and TRBJ1-2; possibly TRBD1 for D (5 bases). CDR3 DNA: TGTGCCAGCTCACAGGGGAGTACAGGAAGCATTGGCTACACCTTC. This codes for CASSQGSTGSIGYTF. Drawing the rest from reference TRBV18 and TRBJ1-2, the complete variable domain is NAGVMQNPRHLVRRRGQEARLRCSPMKGHSHVYWYRQLPEEGLKFMVYLQKENIIDESGMPKERFSAEFPKEGPSILRIQQVVRGDSAAYFCASSQGSTGSIGYTFGSGTRLTVV.